This T cell receptor beta chain emerged from a study of cytomegalovirus exposure and HLA in healthy donors. Trimming removed 1 base from V and 6 bases from J; junction bases left unmatched: 8. CDR3 length: 16 residues. Germline lookup yields CDR1 SGHRS and CDR2 YFSETQ. The PCR contained 60 Vbeta and 13 Jbeta primers. This table comes from immunoSEQ multiplex PCR, and its TCRdb copy is limited to in-frame clones, with some not included. The sample lists some 190,000 clones; 70% to 80% were seen once. The material sequenced was PBMCs. The clonotype comes from a man aged 18 to 29 in good health and CMV-seronegative. The chain combines TRBV5-1 with TRBJ2-1; 9 bases fit TRBD2. The CDR3: CASSLFRREGSNEQFF. CDR3 sequence (DNA): TGCGCCAGCAGCTTGTTCAGGCGGGAGGGATCCAATGAGCAGTTCTTC.